Described below is a single T cell receptor beta chain sequence and its context. This clonotype showed up just once. Its antigen is still unknown. No much larger clonotype is one base removed from it; base qualities were not supplied. One read represents weak support. This entry is derived from a study of blood T cells in healthy people across ages (dated by TCRdb to the mid-2010s). Broadly, across the study: In model experiments, roughly one uniquely barcoded TCR beta cDNA molecule per two T cells was captured by template switching. Age-related changes in TCR beta repertoire diversity were measured in the study by deep sequencing normalized with unique cDNA molecular identifiers. The donors were divided into four age groups: young (average around 16 years), middle-aged (almost 40), aged (roughly 60) and long-lived (about 84). Donors of different ages were randomly distributed across sequencing lanes to avoid experimental bias. Two additional independent replicas of 1 million unique cDNA reads from the same blood draw were analyzed for two donors (one aged 18 to 30 and one aged 80 or older).

Library construction relied on 5' RACE. The instrument given in TCRdb is Illumina HiSeq 2500. A second 7 to 11 cycle PCR used a sample-barcoded 5' primer and a J-beta primer mix. Each TCR beta cDNA molecule received a unique molecular identifier from a template-switch 5' adaptor carrying 12 random nucleotides. Each sample yielded at least 3 million CDR3-containing paired-end reads. All of the RNA was converted into first-strand cDNA using the Mint cDNA synthesis kit, with a TRBC-specific oligonucleotide serving as the primer. After uracil-DNA glycosylase treatment, a first 18-cycle PCR used universal primers M1SS and BC2_uni_R on all cDNA. In the source study's methods: Normalization of each sample was performed by random selection of 1 million high-quality reads, each carrying a distinct molecular identifier. Instead of being binned into consensus sequences, reads with shared molecular identifiers were discarded. MiTCR, run with a Q25 quality threshold and the strictest error-elimination algorithm, handled CDR3 identification, clonotype clustering and error correction. A nonparametric unseen species model with Euler transformation was used to estimate lower-bound total TCR beta diversity. TCRdb passed the public sequencing reads through fastp at Q25 and MiXCR, retaining productive beta sequences. CDR3 protein duplicates are merged, each entry listing the most common genes and DNA. The V and J calls reflect TCRdb's pipeline rather than the authors' work. This sample gives about 720,000 distinct CDR3 sequences in total; about a fifth of them show up just once. The top ten constitute less than 25% of the sample.

General findings and caveats noted by the study authors: Donor CMV infection status was unknown, potentially confounding age-related changes in expanded clonotypes. Compared with the aged group, the long-lived group had more naive CD4+ T cells, fewer expanded clones and increased TCR diversity, a pattern suggesting age selection. As age increased, observed TCR beta diversity per million T cells dropped in a roughly linear way, and a significant reduction was already evident by age 40. The percentage of naive T cells measured by flow cytometry correlated strongly with observed TCR beta diversity. Since profiling was done on bulk unsorted PBMCs, naive and antigen-experienced compartments could not be conclusively compared. Total diversity estimates from one million sequenced T cells were considered lower bounds and underestimates.

Donors were 39 systemically healthy Caucasian individuals from Russia aged roughly 6 to 90 years. Around 10 milliliters of peripheral blood were collected from each donor into EDTA-treated Vacutainer tubes. Ficoll-Paque density-gradient centrifugation was used to isolate PBMCs, with at least 7 million obtained per sample. Trizol reagent was used to extract total RNA from PBMCs, with at least 6 micrograms per sample. The percentages of naive CD45RAhigh/CD27high T cells were determined by flow cytometry on a PBMC aliquot from every donor. The CDR3 goes from the cysteine to the phenylalanine over 15 residues. This entry keeps only the CDR3 DNA: 45 bases, framed from base 1. V was cut back by 0 bases and J by 7 bases, leaving a gap of 15 bases between them. CDR1 and CDR2, looked up from the germline V gene, are LGHNA and YSLEER.

Sequenced material: blood. This sequence uses TRBV4-3 and TRBJ1-2, with TRBD1 perhaps the D gene, on 6 matching bases. This receptor was identified in a man between 65 and 85 years old in good health. This receptor carries the CDR3 CASSQDKRTAGGYTF. The sequenced DNA is TGCGCCAGCAGCCAAGATAAGCGGACAGCCGGTGGCTACACCTTC.